The 24 T cell receptor beta chains given below trace back to one sample, sequenced in a study of T cells in Graves' hyperthyroidism and ophthalmopathy. TCR beta CDR3 regions were amplified from RNA. Carried out on the TCR CDR3, a first-round RT-PCR used the HTBI primer set. TCRdb processed the multiplex PCR reads anew with MiXCR; each CDR3 protein has one entry. The sample holds hundreds of thousands of distinct CDR3 sequences; 14% to 15% are singletons and the top ten take approximately 4.3%. The specimen sequenced was blood. These TCRs come from a middle-aged woman with Graves' ophthalmopathy.

This clonotype appeared many times. This sequence may be a read error, since a much larger clone differs from it by one base. The J gene is TRBJ2-7, the V gene TRBV6-1, with TRBD1 matching 7 bases. CDR1 MNHNS and CDR2 SASEGT come from the germline V gene. The ends lost 6 bases at V and 2 bases at J; junction bases unmatched: 4. The CDR3 totals 13 residues. CDR3 protein: CASSTTGTYEQYF. CDR3 bases: TGTGCCAGCAGCACGACAGGGACCTACGAGCAGTACTTC.

This clonotype was found many times. The V call is TRBV2, the J call TRBJ1-2; perhaps TRBD1 as D (5 bases). CDR3 size: 13 residues. The germline V and J ends were trimmed by 6 bases and 4 bases, with 12 bases remaining between them. CDR1 SNHLY and CDR2 FYNNEI come from the germline V gene. CDR3 in DNA: TGTGCCAGCAGGGAGGACACCCCCTATGGCTACACCTTC. Its protein product is CASREDTPYGYTF.

This clonotype was observed a handful of times. The V call is TRBV6-1, the J call TRBJ1-3; no clear D gene. Trimming removed 2 bases at V and 9 bases at J, with 8 bases between. This CDR3 is built from 12 residues. The germline CDR1 and CDR2 sequences are MNHNS and SASEGT. This CDR3 reads CASSERRSTIYF. CDR3 sequence (DNA): TGTGCCAGCAGTGAAAGGCGGAGCACCATATATTTT.

The chain carries TRBV7-2 and TRBJ1-6, with no clear D. Per germline, CDR1 SGHTA and CDR2 FQGNSA. CDR3 size: 14 residues. V was pared by 3 bases and J by 7 bases, with 10 bases between. The CDR3 sequence: CASSLTYQNSPLHF. The CDR3 bases are TGTGCCAGCAGCTTGACCTATCAGAATTCACCCCTCCACTTT.

This clonotype was detected many times. This rearrangement joins TRBV4-1 to TRBJ2-7; D is unclear. Germline CDR1 and CDR2: MGHRA and YSYEKL. Deletions cut 1 base from V and 7 bases from J, with 11 bases between. This CDR3 contains 13 residues. The CDR3 loop is CASSQVPAREQYF. The DNA for the CDR3 is TGCGCCAGCAGCCAAGTGCCAGCACGGGAGCAGTACTTC.

This clonotype was observed at least ten times. The CDR3 reads CASSLRGRPSYEQYF. Written as DNA, the CDR3 is TGTGCCAGCAGCTTGAGAGGGAGACCCTCCTACGAGCAGTACTTC. The V and J genes are TRBV11-1 and TRBJ2-7; perhaps TRBD2 as D (5 bases). Trimming left V 3 bases short and J 0 bases short, with 12 bases between. Germline lookup yields CDR1 SGHAT and CDR2 FQDESV (reference sequence). This CDR3 comprises 15 residues.

This clonotype has ten or more counts. This chain connects TRBV6-1 to TRBJ2-7; D uncertain. Germline V gene sequence: CDR1 MNHNS, CDR2 SASEGT. This CDR3 has 13 residues. V shed 2 bases and J shed 6 bases, with 11 bases lying between them. The CDR3 DNA follows: TGTGCCAGCAGTGAATTGGAAAGGGCCGAGCAGTACTTC. It specifies CASSELERAEQYF.

This clonotype was seen repeatedly, ten times or more. The chain has TRBV15 and TRBJ2-2, with a weak D call TRBD2 (6 bases). The CDR3 runs 14 residues. Between the trimmed V and J ends, which lost 5 bases and 1 base, there was a span of 8 bases. Per germline, CDR1 LNHNV and CDR2 YYDKDF (reference sequence). The chain's CDR3 is CATSFGRNTGELFF. Here the CDR3 DNA reads TGTGCCACCAGCTTCGGGAGGAACACCGGGGAGCTGTTTTTT.

Note on this clonotype: Given the absence of the conserved phenylalanine or tryptophan at the CDR3 end, a read error is likely. The CDR3 spells CASSYVGTEAFL. Here the CDR3 DNA reads TGTGCCAGCAGCTATGTAGGGACTGAAGCTTTCCTT. This chain uses TRBV6-2 or TRBV6-3 with TRBJ1-1; unclear D gene. V gave up 6 bases and J gave up 5 bases, with 10 bases separating them. The CDR3 is 12 amino acids. Germline CDR1 reads MNHEY; CDR2 reads SVGEGT.

This clonotype was observed many times. V gene TRBV6-5 combines with J gene TRBJ2-7, with 7 bases identical to TRBD1. The V gene end was trimmed by 2 bases and the J gene end by 5 bases; junction bases not matched to a gene: 6. This CDR3 has 14 residues. Germline V CDR1 and CDR2: MNHEY, SVGAGI. In DNA form, the CDR3 reads TGTGCCAGCAGTTACAATAAGGGGGCCCACGAGCAGTACTTC. Residues: CASSYNKGAHEQYF.

This clonotype was seen many times. A read error may produce the germline difference seen at one junction end. The rearrangement joins TRBV12-3 or TRBV12-4 to TRBJ2-5, with 7 bases identical to TRBD1. The CDR3 extends over 16 amino acids. CDR3 nucleotide sequence: TGTGCCAGCAGCTTAGGTCTAGGGGGCCATAGAGAGACCCAGTACTTC. Translated, it gives CASSLGLGGHRETQYF.

J is TRBJ2-5 and V is TRBV6-2 or TRBV6-3; TRBD2 agrees at 10 bases. V dropped 7 bases and J dropped 7; count of bases not matched to a gene: 12. The germline gives CDR1 MNHEY, CDR2 SVGEGT. The CDR3 has 15 residues. In DNA, the CDR3 is TGTGCCAGCACCTCCTCTAGCGGGGGTAAAGGGACCCAGTACTTC. Encoded protein: CASTSSSGGKGTQYF.

This clonotype has ten or more counts. V gene TRBV6-1 combines with J gene TRBJ2-7; 7 bases align to TRBD1. Germline assignment: CDR1 MNHNS and CDR2 SASEGT. The CDR3 loop spans 15 amino acids. V lost 1 base and J lost 2; bases outside the gene matches: 5. The CDR3 DNA sequence: TGTGCCAGCAGTGAAGAATTTGGACAGGCCTACGAGCAGTACTTC. As protein: CASSEEFGQAYEQYF.

This clonotype was recorded a few times. The V gene is TRBV4-1, the J gene TRBJ2-2, with 7 bases fitting TRBD2. The CDR3 consists of 15 residues. V lost 3 bases, J lost 6 bases, and 7 bases stayed unmatched. The germline CDR1 and CDR2 sequences are MGHRA and YSYEKL. DNA for the CDR3: TGCGCCAGCAGCCAGGCGGGAGCATTATCCGGGGAGCTGTTTTTT. Amino acid sequence: CASSQAGALSGELFF.

There are many counts of this clonotype. V gene TRBV29-1 combines with J gene TRBJ2-2; TRBD2 matches 7 bases. The CDR3 is 13 residues long. The germline V gene has CDR1 SQVTM and CDR2 ANQGSEA. V was clipped by 4 bases and J by 5 bases; unmatched bases: 4. The CDR3 DNA reads as TGCAGCGTTGGGGGAGGGTCTACCGGGGAGCTGTTTTTT. This encodes CSVGGGSTGELFF.

This clonotype was seen ten or more times. V usage is TRBV20-1 and J usage is TRBJ2-5; D not resolved. Germline CDR1 reads DFQATT; CDR2 reads SNEGSKA (reference sequence). CDR3 length: 12 amino acids. Trimming removed 3 bases at V and 2 bases at J, with 7 bases between. The CDR3 DNA sequence: TGCAGTGCTAGCTTTTATCAAGAGACCCAGTACTTC. As protein: CSASFYQETQYF.

In its sample, this clonotype was seen many times. This chain joins TRBV28 and TRBJ1-2; D is ambiguous. The CDR3 loop spans 12 amino acids. CDR1 is MDHEN, CDR2 SYDVKM, per germline. V gave up 3 bases and J gave up 7 bases, with 9 bases separating them. The CDR3 DNA sequence: TGTGCCAGCAGTTTGTCTTGGGGTGGCTACACCTTC. Amino acid sequence: CASSLSWGGYTF.

The gene calls are TRBV7-9 and TRBJ1-4, with D tentatively TRBD1 (5 bases). The CDR3 is 14 amino acids. Trimming took off 5 bases at V and 8 bases at J, with 15 bases between the two ends. Germline CDR1 reads SEHNR; CDR2 reads FQNEAQ (reference sequence). DNA of the CDR3: TGTGCCAGCAGCCAAGTGATCGGGGGAGAAAAACTGTTTTTT. This gives the protein CASSQVIGGEKLFF. Full variable domain (outside the CDR3, taken from reference TRBV7-9 and TRBJ1-4): DTGVSQNPRHKITKRGQNVTFRCDPISEHNRLYWYRQTLGQGPEFLTYFQNEAQLEKSRLLSDRFSAERPKGSFSTLEIQRTEQGDSAMYLCASSQVIGGEKLFFGSGTQLSVL.

The chain couples TRBV12-3 or TRBV12-4 to TRBJ2-2; 9 bases map to TRBD1. With 6 bases clipped from V and 7 bases from J, the junction kept 15 bases outside the gene matches. This CDR3 spans 17 amino acids. In nucleotides, the CDR3 is TGTGCCAGCAGCTGGGGACAGGGTTTTCGGGAGAGCGGGGAGCTGTTTTTT. Protein sequence: CASSWGQGFRESGELFF.

This clonotype was seen many times. The V call is TRBV6-5, the J call TRBJ2-7, with 10 bases lining up with TRBD2. V lost 10 bases to trimming and J lost 4 bases; unmatched junction nucleotides: 13. The germline V gene encodes CDR1 MNHEY and CDR2 SVGAGI. CDR3 length equals 15 residues. CDR3 in DNA: TGTGCCACGGTAGCGGGAGGACTAGTGCAATACGAGCAGTACTTC. This translates into CATVAGGLVQYEQYF.

This chain uses TRBV3-1 with TRBJ2-2; 7 bases map to TRBD2. CDR1 and CDR2 (germline): LGHDT, YNNKEL (reference sequence). V dropped 7 bases and J dropped 4; count of bases not matched to a gene: 12. The CDR3 covers 16 residues. CDR3 in amino acids: CASTKRREWGTGELFF. The CDR3 DNA reads as TGTGCCAGCACCAAGAGGCGGGAGTGGGGCACCGGGGAGCTGTTTTTT.

This clonotype has a count of ten or more. CDR3 amino acids: CASSYPGTGKYEQYF. DNA for the CDR3: TGTGCCAGCAGTTACCCGGGGACAGGGAAATACGAGCAGTACTTC. This rearrangement joins TRBV6-5 to TRBJ2-7, with 9 nucleotides matching TRBD1. Per the germline V gene, CDR1 is MNHEY and CDR2 is SVGAGI. The CDR3 covers 15 residues. J gave up 4 bases and V 2 bases, and 6 bases lay outside the gene matches.

This clonotype has at least ten counts. The chain recombines TRBV2 with TRBJ2-4; D possibly uses TRBD1 or TRBD2 (5 bases each). With 3 bases removed from V and 8 bases from J, the gap between germline ends came to 11 bases. CDR1 and CDR2 from the germline V gene are SNHLY and FYNNEI. The length of the CDR3 is 13 residues. The CDR3 loop reads CASSDGVGDIQYF. The CDR3 DNA reads as TGTGCCAGCAGTGATGGCGTGGGGGACATTCAGTACTTC.

This clonotype was seen at least ten times. This chain joins TRBV2 and TRBJ1-1; D not resolved. CDR3 length: 13 residues. With 6 bases removed from V and 0 bases from J, the gap between germline ends came to 8 bases. Germline CDR1 is SNHLY and CDR2 is FYNNEI. The CDR3 DNA sequence: TGTGCCAGCAGGAAGGCCTTGAACACTGAAGCTTTCTTT. Encoded protein: CASRKALNTEAFF.